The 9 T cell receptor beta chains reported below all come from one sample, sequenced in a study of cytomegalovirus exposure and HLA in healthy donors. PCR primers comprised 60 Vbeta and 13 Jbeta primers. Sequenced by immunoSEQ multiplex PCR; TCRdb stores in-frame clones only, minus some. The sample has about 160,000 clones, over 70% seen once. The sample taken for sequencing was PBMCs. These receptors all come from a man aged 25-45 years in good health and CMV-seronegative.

For the CDR3, the DNA is TGTGCCAGCAGTTTAACGTCAGTCTCTGGGGCCAACGTCCTGACTTTC. Residues: CASSLTSVSGANVLTF. V and J are TRBV28 and TRBJ2-6, with no clear D. V was shortened by 2 bases and J by 0 bases, with 8 bases between the two germline ends. CDR1 and CDR2 (germline): MDHEN, SYDVKM. This CDR3 contains 16 residues. Variable domain in full (rest from reference TRBV28 and TRBJ2-6): DVKVTQSSRYLVKRTGEKVFLECVQDMDHENMFWYRQDPGLGLRLIYFSYDVKMKEKGDIPEGYSVSREKKERFSLILESASTNQTSMYLCASSLTSVSGANVLTFGAGSRLTVL.

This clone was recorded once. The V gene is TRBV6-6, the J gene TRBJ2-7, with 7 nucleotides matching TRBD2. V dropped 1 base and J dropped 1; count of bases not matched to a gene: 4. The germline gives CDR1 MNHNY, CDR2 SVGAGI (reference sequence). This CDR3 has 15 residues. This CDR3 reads CASSYWASGSYEQYF. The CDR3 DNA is TGTGCCAGCAGTTACTGGGCTAGCGGATCCTACGAGCAGTACTTC.

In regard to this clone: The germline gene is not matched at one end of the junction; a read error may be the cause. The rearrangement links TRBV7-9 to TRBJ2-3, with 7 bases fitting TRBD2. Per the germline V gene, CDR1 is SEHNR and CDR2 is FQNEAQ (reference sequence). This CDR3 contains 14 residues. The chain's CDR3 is CSSSGALQTDTQYF. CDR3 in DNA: TGTTCCAGCAGCGGGGCACTTCAAACAGATACGCAGTATTTT.

The CDR3 nucleotides read TGTGCCAGCAGCGTGCGCTCAAACACCGGGGAGCTGTTTTTT. This codes for CASSVRSNTGELFF. This chain joins TRBV9 and TRBJ2-2, with no clear D. This CDR3 contains 14 residues. The germline V gene has CDR1 SGDLS and CDR2 YYNGEE. Trimming left V 2 bases short and J 2 bases short, with 7 bases between.

CDR3 nucleotides: TGTGCCAGCAGTTTATCCGACAGGGGGCTGAACACTGAAGCTTTCTTT. Translating it yields CASSLSDRGLNTEAFF. The rearrangement links TRBV6-5 to TRBJ1-1, with 10 bases matching TRBD1. V was pared by 4 bases and J by 0 bases, with 5 bases of the junction left unmatched. The CDR3 has 16 residues. Germline V CDR1 and CDR2: MNHEY, SVGAGI.

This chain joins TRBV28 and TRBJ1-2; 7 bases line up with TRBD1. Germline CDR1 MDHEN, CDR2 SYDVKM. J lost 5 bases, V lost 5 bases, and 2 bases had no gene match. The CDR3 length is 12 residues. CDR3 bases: TGTGCCAGCAGTCTGGACAGGTATGGCTACACCTTC. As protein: CASSLDRYGYTF.

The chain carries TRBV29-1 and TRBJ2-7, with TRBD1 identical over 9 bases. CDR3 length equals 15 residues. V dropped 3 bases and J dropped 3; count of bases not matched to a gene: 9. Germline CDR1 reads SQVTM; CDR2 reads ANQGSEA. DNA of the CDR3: TGCAGCGTTGAGCTCCGGGACAGGGTAAGCTACGAGCAGTACTTC. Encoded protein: CSVELRDRVSYEQYF.

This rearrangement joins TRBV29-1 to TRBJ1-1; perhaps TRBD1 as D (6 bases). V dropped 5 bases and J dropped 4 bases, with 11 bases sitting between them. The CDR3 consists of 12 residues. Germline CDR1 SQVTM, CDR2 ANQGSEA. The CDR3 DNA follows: TGCAGCGTTTCTCCAGGGGCCACTGAAGCTTTCTTT. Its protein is CSVSPGATEAFF.

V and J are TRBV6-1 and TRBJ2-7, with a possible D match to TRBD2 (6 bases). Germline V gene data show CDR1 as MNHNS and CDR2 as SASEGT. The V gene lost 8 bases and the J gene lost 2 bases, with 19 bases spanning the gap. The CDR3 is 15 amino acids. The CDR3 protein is CASRGFGSRTYEQYF. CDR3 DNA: TGTGCCAGCCGGGGGTTTGGTAGCCGTACCTACGAGCAGTACTTC.